Listed here is a single T cell receptor beta chain. Its target is not known. Focal radiation with ipilimumab CTLA-4 blockade was given to patients with chemo-refractory metastatic non-small-cell lung cancer. Germline values: CDR1 MNHEY, CDR2 SMNVEV (reference sequence). The CDR3 totals 17 residues. Deletions cut 2 bases from V and 3 bases from J, with 18 bases between. TCRdb's table, derived via immunoSEQ multiplex PCR, lists solely in-frame clones and lacks some. The sample has around 82,000 clones, around 87% seen once. The data were obtained in a study of radiotherapy plus CTLA-4 blockade in lung cancer. Study in general: Around 18% of enrolled patients responded objectively, and roughly 30% had disease control.

Overall study findings and caveats: Tumor-derived TCR clones expanded in blood after radiotherapy plus ipilimumab. Early blood T cell clone dynamics, with interferon-beta, were reported to best predict response.

The clonotype was recovered from a human donor with non-small cell lung cancer that progressed on radiotherapy plus ipilimumab. The sample here was peripheral blood, taken from a patient treated with radiotherapy plus ipilimumab. The chain links TRBV27 to TRBJ2-3; weak D call: TRBD1 (6 bases). CDR3 loop: CASSLRHRELYTDTQYF. The CDR3 DNA reads as TGTGCCAGCAGTTTAAGGCACAGGGAGTTATATACAGATACGCAGTATTTT.